This entry lists 22 T cell receptor beta chains sequenced from one sample in a study of blood T cell repertoires in COVID-19. Profiling relied on immunoSEQ multiplex PCR, and the TCRdb table lists in-frame clones only, not all of them. Of just under 250,000 clones listed, about 86% are singletons. Sequencing was carried out using peripheral blood. All receptors come from a woman aged 25 to 45 who had recovered from COVID-19.

The J gene is TRBJ2-5, the V gene TRBV5-1; 8 bases match TRBD2. Germline loops: CDR1 SGHRS, CDR2 YFSETQ. The CDR3 runs to 15 residues. The J segment lost 2 bases and the V segment lost 2 bases, leaving 5 bases of the junction unmatched. The CDR3, as DNA: TGCGCCAGCAGCTTCCCAGCGGGGGATCAAGAGACCCAGTACTTC. This codes for CASSFPAGDQETQYF.

This clone showed up just a few times. The chain carries TRBV2 and TRBJ2-7; D possibly corresponds to TRBD2 (5 bases). Germline V CDR1 and CDR2: SNHLY, FYNNEI. Trimming left V 4 bases short and J 7 bases short, with 11 bases between. CDR3 length: 12 residues. The CDR3 nucleotides are TGTGCCAGCAGTGTGATCCAGCGGGAGCAGTACTTC. Amino acids: CASSVIQREQYF.

This chain links TRBV6-5 with TRBJ1-5, with D uncertain. In germline, CDR1 is MNHEY, CDR2 SVGAGI. The CDR3 contains 11 residues. For the CDR3, the DNA is TGTGCTCACGGGCGCGGGGAGCCCCAGCATTTT. Its translation: CAHGRGEPQHF.

This clone has just one count. The J gene is TRBJ2-1, the V gene TRBV2, with 14 bases fitting TRBD2. The CDR3 has 18 amino acids. The V segment lost 0 bases and the J segment 10 bases; nucleotides outside the gene matches: 11. Germline CDR1 and CDR2: SNHLY and FYNNEI. The CDR3: CASSEALRGLAGVGEQFF. The CDR3 bases are TGTGCCAGCAGTGAAGCGCTTAGGGGACTAGCGGGGGTGGGGGAGCAGTTCTTC.

The chain is built from TRBV10-3 and TRBJ1-5; D not certain. Trimming removed 6 bases at V and 0 bases at J, with 6 bases between. Germline CDR1 reads ENHRY; CDR2 reads SYGVKD. This CDR3 contains 13 residues. The chain's CDR3 is CAIRAFSNQPQHF. Written as DNA, the CDR3 is TGTGCCATCAGGGCCTTTAGCAATCAGCCCCAGCATTTT.

The chain is built from TRBV6-2 or TRBV6-3 and TRBJ2-2; perhaps TRBD1 as D (5 bases). Per the germline V gene, CDR1 is MNHEY and CDR2 is SVGEGT. V lost 0 bases and J 9 bases, leaving 17 bases between the germline ends. CDR3 length: 16 amino acids. CDR3 amino acids: CASSYSFAGPQRELFF. The CDR3 DNA is TGTGCCAGCAGTTACTCTTTTGCAGGGCCGCAGAGGGAGCTGTTTTTT.

The CDR3 nucleotides are TGTGCCAGCAGCTTAAGTCAGGCCGCCTACGAGCAGTACTTC. It yields the protein CASSLSQAAYEQYF. This chain links TRBV7-9 with TRBJ2-7; no clear D gene. The CDR3 length is 14 residues. The V end was cut by 2 bases, the J end by 2 bases, with 10 bases between. The germline V gene has CDR1 SEHNR and CDR2 FQNEAQ (reference sequence).

This rearrangement joins TRBV2 to TRBJ1-4; 8 positions agree with TRBD1. V was pared by 3 bases and J by 8 bases, with 8 bases of the junction left unmatched. Germline V gene data show CDR1 as SNHLY and CDR2 as FYNNEI. The CDR3 consists of 15 residues. The CDR3 DNA follows: TGTGCCAGCAGTGATTTAAACAGGGGGAGGGAAAAACTGTTTTTT. Amino acids: CASSDLNRGREKLFF. Based on the CDR3 plus reference TRBV2 and TRBJ1-4, the full variable domain is EPEVTQTPSHQVTQMGQEVILRCVPISNHLYFYWYRQILGQKVEFLVSFYNNEISEKSEIFDDQFSVERPDGSNFTLKIRSTKLEDSAMYFCASSDLNRGREKLFFGSGTQLSVL.

The J gene is TRBJ1-1, the V gene TRBV25-1; unclear D gene. With 3 bases removed from V and 7 bases from J, the gap between germline ends came to 18 bases. CDR1 is MGHDK and CDR2 is SYGVNS in the germline V gene. This CDR3 comprises 15 residues. The CDR3 protein is CASSDSAELYGEAFF. DNA for the CDR3: TGTGCCAGCAGTGATTCGGCGGAGCTGTACGGTGAAGCTTTCTTT.

The chain links TRBV6-2 or TRBV6-3 to TRBJ2-7; a possible D gene is TRBD1 (5 bases). V lost 2 bases to trimming and J lost 7 bases, with 12 bases between them. CDR3 length: 13 residues. Per the germline V gene, CDR1 is MNHEY and CDR2 is SVGEGT. The CDR3 region is CASSYGAGKEQYF. CDR3 nucleotides: TGTGCCAGCAGTTACGGGGCAGGGAAAGAGCAGTACTTC.

The V call is TRBV7-9, the J call TRBJ1-1, with unresolved D. The CDR3 loop spans 17 amino acids. Between the trimmed V and J ends, which lost 1 base and 4 bases, there was a span of 19 bases. Germline V CDR1 and CDR2: SEHNR, FQNEAQ (reference sequence). This CDR3 reads CASSLDPSLGGGTEAFF. The CDR3, as DNA: TGTGCCAGCAGCTTAGACCCCTCTTTGGGAGGTGGCACTGAAGCTTTCTTT.

The genes are TRBV5-5 and TRBJ2-5, with 9 nucleotides matching TRBD2. Germline V gene data show CDR1 as SGHKS and CDR2 as YYEKEE (reference sequence). This CDR3 contains 17 residues. The ends lost 0 bases at V and 2 bases at J; junction bases unmatched: 8. CDR3 sequence reads: CASSLGNTGLAQETQYF. DNA of the CDR3: TGTGCCAGCAGCTTGGGGAACACCGGACTAGCGCAAGAGACCCAGTACTTC. The variable domain in full, with the rest retrieved from reference TRBV5-5 and TRBJ2-5, is DAGVTQSPTHLIKTRGQQVTLRCSPISGHKSVSWYQQVLGQGPQFIFQYYEKEERGRGNFPDRFSARQFPNYSSELNVNALLLGDSALYLCASSLGNTGLAQETQYFGPGTRLLVL.

This chain joins TRBV18 and TRBJ2-7; perhaps TRBD2 as D (5 bases). Germline CDR1 is KGHSH and CDR2 is LQKENI. The CDR3 totals 13 residues. V lost 3 bases to trimming and J lost 4 bases, with 10 bases between them. The CDR3 protein is CASSPPSGYEQYF. The CDR3 coding sequence is TGTGCCAGCTCACCCCCCTCGGGATACGAGCAGTACTTC. Full variable domain (missing parts from reference TRBV18 and TRBJ2-7): NAGVMQNPRHLVRRRGQEARLRCSPMKGHSHVYWYRQLPEEGLKFMVYLQKENIIDESGMPKERFSAEFPKEGPSILRIQQVVRGDSAAYFCASSPPSGYEQYFGPGTRLTVT.

V gene TRBV6-5 combines with J gene TRBJ1-2; no reliable D call. The germline gives CDR1 MNHEY, CDR2 SVGAGI. Trimming removed 0 bases from V and 2 bases from J, with 10 bases in between. CDR3 length: 15 amino acids. CDR3 DNA sequence: TGTGCCAGCAGTTACTCCCCCCGGTCGAACTATGGCTACACCTTC. It encodes CASSYSPRSNYGYTF.

The V and J genes are TRBV11-2 and TRBJ2-7, with 10 bases that match TRBD2. V was clipped by 0 bases and J by 2 bases; unmatched bases: 1. The germline gives CDR1 SGHAT, CDR2 FQNNGV. The CDR3 is 15 amino acids. This CDR3 is CASSLELAGAYEQYF. The CDR3 nucleotides read TGTGCCAGCAGCTTAGAGCTAGCGGGGGCCTACGAGCAGTACTTC.

The chain is built from TRBV5-1 and TRBJ2-7; 10 bases match TRBD1. The germline gives CDR1 SGHRS, CDR2 YFSETQ. This CDR3 is built from 12 residues. V was pared by 3 bases and J by 7 bases, with 1 base of the junction left unmatched. The chain's CDR3 is CASSWTGGEQYF. The DNA of the CDR3 is TGCGCCAGCAGCTGGACAGGGGGGGAGCAGTACTTC.

The chain joins TRBV10-2 to TRBJ2-5; 7 positions agree with TRBD2. The V and J ends lost 6 bases and 5 bases, in that order; junction bases with no gene match: 12. Germline CDR1 and CDR2: WSHSY and SAAADI. This CDR3 has 15 amino acids. The CDR3 DNA reads as TGCGCCAGCAGCGGCTTGGGGGGGAACTTGGAGACCCAGTACTTC. Translation gives CASSGLGGNLETQYF.

A remark on this clone: No conserved phenylalanine or tryptophan ends this CDR3, so it is likely a read error. No DNA is shown, since the ends of the CDR3 on it are uncertain; the CDR3 is the one TCRdb lists. The genes are TRBV20-1 and TRBJ2-3; the DNA was not used to check the table's D call, TRBD2. The CDR3 is 10 residues long, ends included. Germline V CDR1 and CDR2: DFQATT, SNEGSKA (reference sequence). The CDR3: CSARTECGVS.

The chain is built from TRBV7-9 and TRBJ1-4; no definite D call. Trimming left V 5 bases short and J 8 bases short, with 9 bases between. Germline CDR1 and CDR2: SEHNR and FQNEAQ (reference sequence). The CDR3 runs to 12 residues. The CDR3 DNA reads as TGTGCCAGCAGCGACGGGAGGGAAAAACTGTTTTTT. This encodes CASSDGREKLFF.

Here the CDR3 reads CASSQSWGWGEKLFF. The CDR3 DNA is TGTGCCAGCAGCCAAAGTTGGGGATGGGGCGAAAAACTGTTTTTT. The V and J genes are TRBV3-1 (or the pseudogene TRBV3-2) and TRBJ1-4; possible D gene TRBD1, 5 bases. This CDR3 is built from 15 residues. Trimming removed 2 bases from V and 8 bases from J, with 15 bases in between. Germline CDR1 is LGHDT and CDR2 is YNNKEL (reference sequence).

Concerning this clone: The sample has other DNA sequences that encode this CDR3 too. The gene calls are TRBV19 and TRBJ1-1; D is perhaps TRBD1 (6 bases). The germline gives CDR1 LNHDA, CDR2 SQIVND (reference sequence). V lost 5 bases, J lost 5 bases, and 9 bases lay in between. CDR3 length: 12 amino acids. CDR3 nucleotide sequence: TGTGCCAGTAGTGTCAGGGGAACTGAAGCTTTCTTT. Translation: CASSVRGTEAFF.

This chain joins TRBV18 and TRBJ2-2, with D possibly matching TRBD1 (6 bases). The CDR3 loop spans 16 amino acids. The V gene's germline CDR1 is KGHSH and CDR2 LQKENI. Deletions cut 0 bases from V and 1 base from J, with 9 bases between. The CDR3 sequence is CASSPPAGVNTGELFF. In DNA, the CDR3 is TGTGCCAGCTCACCACCTGCAGGGGTGAACACCGGGGAGCTGTTTTTT.